The source of this T cell receptor beta chain is a study of blood T cell repertoires in COVID-19. Whole-study context: Samples representing acute and convalescent COVID-19 were sourced from the United States, Italy and Spain.

This study enrolled people aged roughly 18 to 90 from about two dozen US geographic areas. All recovered Cohort 3 donors got two negative PCRs, got clearance, or saw symptom resolution. Authors' methods: The assay estimated nucleated cells by amplifying reference gene primers. Sequencing used immunoSEQ multiplex PCR; TCRdb keeps in-frame clones, though not all of them. That table gives V, J and clone size, and the DNA gave D and trimming. Of about 150,000 clones in the sample, around 83% were seen once. CDR3 size: 13 residues. Trimming left V 4 bases short and J 2 bases short, with 6 bases between. Germline-derived CDR1 and CDR2 are LGHNA and YSLEER.

The source is a man aged 50 or older who had recovered from COVID-19. Sequencing was done on a sample of PBMCs or T cells enriched from blood (not recorded which). This sequence joins TRBV4-3 and TRBJ2-1; TRBD2 might be the D (5 bases). CDR3 amino acids: CASSLGAYNEQFF. The CDR3, as DNA: TGCGCCAGCAGCCTCGGGGCCTACAATGAGCAGTTCTTC.